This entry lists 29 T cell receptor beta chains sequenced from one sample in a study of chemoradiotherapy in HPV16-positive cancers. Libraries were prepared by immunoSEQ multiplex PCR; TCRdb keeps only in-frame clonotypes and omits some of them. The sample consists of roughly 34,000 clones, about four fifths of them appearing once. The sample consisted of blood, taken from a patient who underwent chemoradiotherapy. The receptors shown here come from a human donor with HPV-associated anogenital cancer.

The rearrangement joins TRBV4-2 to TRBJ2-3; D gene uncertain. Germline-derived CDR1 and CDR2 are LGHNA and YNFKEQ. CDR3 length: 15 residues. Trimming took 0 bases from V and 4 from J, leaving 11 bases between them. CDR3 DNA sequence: TGTGCCAGCAGCCAAGATCCGGTATCCTCAGATACGCAGTATTTT. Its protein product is CASSQDPVSSDTQYF.

The CDR3 loop is CASSTGTSGGPPGKTQYF. The CDR3 DNA is TGTGCCAGCAGCACTGGGACTAGCGGGGGCCCCCCGGGGAAGACCCAGTACTTC. The chain uses TRBV5-6 and TRBJ2-5, with TRBD2 identical over 14 bases. CDR3 length: 18 residues. Germline V CDR1 and CDR2: SGHDT, YYEEEE. With 4 bases clipped from V and 6 bases from J, the junction kept 14 bases outside the gene matches.

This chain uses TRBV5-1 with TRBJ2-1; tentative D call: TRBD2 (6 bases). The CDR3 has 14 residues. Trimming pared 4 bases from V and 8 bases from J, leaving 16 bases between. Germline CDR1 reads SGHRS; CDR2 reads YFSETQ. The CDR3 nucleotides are TGCGCCAGCAGCCTAGCATTGTCGGGGGATGAGCAGTTCTTC. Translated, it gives CASSLALSGDEQFF.

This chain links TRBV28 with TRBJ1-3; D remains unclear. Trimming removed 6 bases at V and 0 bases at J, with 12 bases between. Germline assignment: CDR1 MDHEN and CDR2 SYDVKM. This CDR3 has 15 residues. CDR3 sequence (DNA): TGTGCCAGCAGGGACTTTATTAGCTCTGGAAACACCATATATTTT. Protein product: CASRDFISSGNTIYF.

CDR3: CASSLASPAKNIQYF. In DNA form, the CDR3 reads TGTGCCAGCAGCTTAGCTAGTCCAGCCAAAAACATTCAGTACTTC. The chain uses TRBV7-7 and TRBJ2-4; no reliable D call. The CDR3 has 15 residues. In germline, CDR1 is SSHAT, CDR2 FNYEAQ (reference sequence). The V and J ends lost 0 bases and 0 bases respectively, with 6 bases between them. The variable domain in full, with the rest retrieved from reference TRBV7-7 and TRBJ2-4, is GAGVSQSPRYKVTKRGQDVTLRCDPISSHATLYWYQQALGQGPEFLTYFNYEAQPDKSGLPSDRFSAERPEGSISTLTIQRTEQRDSAMYRCASSLASPAKNIQYFGAGTRLSVL.

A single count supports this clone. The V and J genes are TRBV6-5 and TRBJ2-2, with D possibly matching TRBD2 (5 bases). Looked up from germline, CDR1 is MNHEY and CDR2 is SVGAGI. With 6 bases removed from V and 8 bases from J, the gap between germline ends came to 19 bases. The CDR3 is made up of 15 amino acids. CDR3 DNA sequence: TGTGCCAGCAGACACCCGGGATCCCTGCCGGGGGAGCTGTTTTTT. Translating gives CASRHPGSLPGELFF.

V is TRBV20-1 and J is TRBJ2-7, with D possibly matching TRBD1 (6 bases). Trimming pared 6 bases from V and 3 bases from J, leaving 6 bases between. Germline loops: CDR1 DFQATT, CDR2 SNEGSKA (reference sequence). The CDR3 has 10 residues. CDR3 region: CSAGGYEQYF. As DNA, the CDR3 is TGCAGTGCAGGGGGCTACGAGCAGTACTTC.

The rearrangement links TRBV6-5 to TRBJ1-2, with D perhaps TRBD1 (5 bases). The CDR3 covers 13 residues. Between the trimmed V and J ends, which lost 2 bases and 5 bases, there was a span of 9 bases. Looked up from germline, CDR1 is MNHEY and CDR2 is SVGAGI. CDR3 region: CASSYGTPYGYTF. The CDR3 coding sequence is TGTGCCAGCAGTTACGGGACTCCATATGGCTACACCTTC.

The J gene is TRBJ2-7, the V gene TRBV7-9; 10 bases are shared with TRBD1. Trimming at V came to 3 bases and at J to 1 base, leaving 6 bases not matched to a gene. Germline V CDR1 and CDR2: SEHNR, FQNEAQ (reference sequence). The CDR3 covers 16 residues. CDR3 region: CASSLTAGQGSYEQYF. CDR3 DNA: TGTGCCAGCAGCTTGACTGCGGGACAGGGGTCCTACGAGCAGTACTTC.

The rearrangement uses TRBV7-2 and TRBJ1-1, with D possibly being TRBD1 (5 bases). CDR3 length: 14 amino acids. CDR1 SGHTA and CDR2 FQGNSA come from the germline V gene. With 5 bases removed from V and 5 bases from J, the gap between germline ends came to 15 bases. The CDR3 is CASSRARVETEAFF. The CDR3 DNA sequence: TGTGCCAGCAGCCGAGCCAGGGTAGAGACTGAAGCTTTCTTT.

The CDR3 region has the DNA TGCGCCAGCAGCCCGGGGGAATCCTACGAGCAGTACTTC. The encoded protein is CASSPGESYEQYF. The J gene is TRBJ2-7, the V gene TRBV5-1; tentatively, D is TRBD2 (6 bases). CDR1 and CDR2 from the germline V gene are SGHRS and YFSETQ. With 4 bases removed from V and 1 base from J, the gap between germline ends came to 9 bases. The CDR3 spans 13 residues.

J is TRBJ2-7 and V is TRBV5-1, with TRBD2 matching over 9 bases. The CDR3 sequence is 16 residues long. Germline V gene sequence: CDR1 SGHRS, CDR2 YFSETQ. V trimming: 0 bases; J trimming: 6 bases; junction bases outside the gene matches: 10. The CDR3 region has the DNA TGCGCCAGCAGCTTGGAGCCTAGCGGGGCGGGGGGCGAGCAGTACTTC. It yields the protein CASSLEPSGAGGEQYF.

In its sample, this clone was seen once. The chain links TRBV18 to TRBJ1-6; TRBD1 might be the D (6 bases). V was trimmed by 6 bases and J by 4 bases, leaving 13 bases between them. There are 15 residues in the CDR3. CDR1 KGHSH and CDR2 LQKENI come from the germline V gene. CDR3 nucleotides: TGTGCCAGCTCCGATAGGACAGATTATAATTCACCCCTCCACTTT. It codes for CASSDRTDYNSPLHF.

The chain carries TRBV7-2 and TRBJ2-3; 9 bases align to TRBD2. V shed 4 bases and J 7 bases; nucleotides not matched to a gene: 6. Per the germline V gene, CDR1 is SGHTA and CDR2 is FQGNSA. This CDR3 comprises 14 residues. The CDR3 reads CASSSSGGPNTQYF. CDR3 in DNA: TGTGCCAGCAGCTCGAGCGGGGGGCCCAATACGCAGTATTTT.

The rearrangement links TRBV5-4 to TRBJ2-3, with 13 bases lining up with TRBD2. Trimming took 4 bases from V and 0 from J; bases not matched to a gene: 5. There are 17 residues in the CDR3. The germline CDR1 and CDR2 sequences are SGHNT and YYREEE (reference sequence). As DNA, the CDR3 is TGTGCCAGCAGCCCGGGGACTAGCGGGGTTAGCACAGATACGCAGTATTTT. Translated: CASSPGTSGVSTDTQYF.

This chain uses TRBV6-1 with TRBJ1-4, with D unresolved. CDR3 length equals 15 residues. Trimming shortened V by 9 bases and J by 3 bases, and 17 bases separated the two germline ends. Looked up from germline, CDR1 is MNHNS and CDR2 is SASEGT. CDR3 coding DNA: TGTGCCAGTAATGGCCCGGGATCTCCTAATGAAAAACTGTTTTTT. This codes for CASNGPGSPNEKLFF.

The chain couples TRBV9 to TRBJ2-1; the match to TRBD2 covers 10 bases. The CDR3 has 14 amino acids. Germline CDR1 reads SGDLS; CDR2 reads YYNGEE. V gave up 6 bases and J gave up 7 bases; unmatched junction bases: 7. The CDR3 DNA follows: TGTGCCAGCAATGTAGCGGGGGGTAAAAATGAGCAGTTCTTC. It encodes CASNVAGGKNEQFF.

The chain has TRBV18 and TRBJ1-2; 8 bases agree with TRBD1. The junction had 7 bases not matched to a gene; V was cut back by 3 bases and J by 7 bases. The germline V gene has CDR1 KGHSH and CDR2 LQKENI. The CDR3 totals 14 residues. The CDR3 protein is CASSPGTGRSGYTF. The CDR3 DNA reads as TGTGCCAGCTCACCCGGGACAGGACGAAGTGGCTACACCTTC.

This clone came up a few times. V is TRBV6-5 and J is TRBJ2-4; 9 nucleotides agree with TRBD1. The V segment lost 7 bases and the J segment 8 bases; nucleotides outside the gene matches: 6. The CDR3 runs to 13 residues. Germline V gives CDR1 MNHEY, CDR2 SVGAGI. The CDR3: CASNQQGADIQYF. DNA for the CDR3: TGTGCCAGCAACCAACAGGGGGCGGACATTCAGTACTTC.

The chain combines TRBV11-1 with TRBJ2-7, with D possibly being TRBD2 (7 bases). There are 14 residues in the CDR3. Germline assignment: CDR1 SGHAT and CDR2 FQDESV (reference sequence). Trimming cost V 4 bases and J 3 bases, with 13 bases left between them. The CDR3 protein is CASSSLGGGYEQYF. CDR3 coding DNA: TGTGCCAGCAGCTCCTTAGGGGGGGGCTACGAGCAGTACTTC.

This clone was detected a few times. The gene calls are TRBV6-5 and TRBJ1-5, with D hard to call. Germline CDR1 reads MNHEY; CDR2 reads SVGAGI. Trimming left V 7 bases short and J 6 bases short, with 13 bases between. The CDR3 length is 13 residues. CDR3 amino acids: CASTFAPGQPQHF. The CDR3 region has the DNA TGTGCCAGCACATTCGCCCCTGGTCAGCCCCAGCATTTT.

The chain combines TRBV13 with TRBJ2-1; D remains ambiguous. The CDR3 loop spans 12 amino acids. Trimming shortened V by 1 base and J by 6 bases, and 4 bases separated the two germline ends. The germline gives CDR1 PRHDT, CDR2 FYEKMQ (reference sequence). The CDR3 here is CASSLAINEQFF. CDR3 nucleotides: TGTGCCAGCAGCTTAGCGATCAATGAGCAGTTCTTC.

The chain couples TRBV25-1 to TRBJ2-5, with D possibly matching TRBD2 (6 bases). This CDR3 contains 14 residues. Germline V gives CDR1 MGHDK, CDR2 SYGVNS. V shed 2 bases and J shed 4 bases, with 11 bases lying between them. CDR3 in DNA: TGTGCCAGCAGTGAAAGCAGGGAGGTAGAGACCCAGTACTTC. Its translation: CASSESREVETQYF.

The CDR3 spells CASSPDRAGGYTF. The CDR3 coding sequence is TGTGCCAGCAGCCCCGACAGGGCGGGTGGCTACACCTTC. V and J are TRBV14 and TRBJ1-2, with 7 bases matching TRBD1. The V gene end was trimmed by 4 bases and the J gene end by 7 bases; junction bases not matched to a gene: 6. Germline V gene data show CDR1 as SGHDN and CDR2 as FVKESK. The CDR3 loop spans 13 amino acids.

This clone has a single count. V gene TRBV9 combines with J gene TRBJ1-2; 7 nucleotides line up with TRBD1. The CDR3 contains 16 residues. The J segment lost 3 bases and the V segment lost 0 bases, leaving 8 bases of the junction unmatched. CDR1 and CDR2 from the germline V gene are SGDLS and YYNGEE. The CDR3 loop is CASSVARDREDYGYTF. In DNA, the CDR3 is TGTGCCAGCAGCGTAGCCCGTGACAGGGAGGACTATGGCTACACCTTC.

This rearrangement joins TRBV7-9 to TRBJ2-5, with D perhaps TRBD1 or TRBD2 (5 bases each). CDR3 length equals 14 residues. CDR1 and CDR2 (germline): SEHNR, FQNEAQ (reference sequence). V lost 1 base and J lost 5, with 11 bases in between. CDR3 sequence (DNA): TGTGCCAGCAGCTTAGGGGACCCACTGGAGACCCAGTACTTC. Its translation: CASSLGDPLETQYF.

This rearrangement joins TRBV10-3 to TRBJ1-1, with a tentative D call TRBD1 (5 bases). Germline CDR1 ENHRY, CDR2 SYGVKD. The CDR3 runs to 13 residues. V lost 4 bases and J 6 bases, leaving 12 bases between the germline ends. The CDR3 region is CAISVGDGAEAFF. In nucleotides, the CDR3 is TGTGCCATCAGTGTTGGGGACGGCGCTGAAGCTTTCTTT.

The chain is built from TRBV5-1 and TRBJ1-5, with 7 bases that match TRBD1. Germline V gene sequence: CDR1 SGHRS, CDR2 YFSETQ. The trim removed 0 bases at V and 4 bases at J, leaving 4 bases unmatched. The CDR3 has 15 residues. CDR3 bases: TGCGCCAGCAGCTTGGCCGGGACAGAGAATCAGCCCCAGCATTTT. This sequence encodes CASSLAGTENQPQHF.

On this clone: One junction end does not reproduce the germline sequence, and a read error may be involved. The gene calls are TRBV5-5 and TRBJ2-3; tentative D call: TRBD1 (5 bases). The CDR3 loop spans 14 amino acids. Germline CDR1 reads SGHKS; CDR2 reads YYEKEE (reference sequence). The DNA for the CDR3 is TGTGCCAGCAGCTTGTCCTCCCAGCCTGGGGCCAGATCGTTT. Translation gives CASSLSSQPGARSF.